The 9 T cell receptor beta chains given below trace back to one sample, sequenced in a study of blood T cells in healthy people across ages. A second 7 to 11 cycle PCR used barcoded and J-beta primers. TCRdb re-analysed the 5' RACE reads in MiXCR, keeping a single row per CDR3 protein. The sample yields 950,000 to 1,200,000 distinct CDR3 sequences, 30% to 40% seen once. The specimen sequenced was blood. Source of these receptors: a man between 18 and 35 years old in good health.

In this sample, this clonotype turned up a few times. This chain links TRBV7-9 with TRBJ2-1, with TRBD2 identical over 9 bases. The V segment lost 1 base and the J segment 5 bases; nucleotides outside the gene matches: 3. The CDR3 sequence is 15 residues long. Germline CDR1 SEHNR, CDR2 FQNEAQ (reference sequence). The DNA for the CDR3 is TGTGCCAGCAGCTTAGGCGGGGGGGCGGACAATGAGCAGTTCTTC. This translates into CASSLGGGADNEQFF.

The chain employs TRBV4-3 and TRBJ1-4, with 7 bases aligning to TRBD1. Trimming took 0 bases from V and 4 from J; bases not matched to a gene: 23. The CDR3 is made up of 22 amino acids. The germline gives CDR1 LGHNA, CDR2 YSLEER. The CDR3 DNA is TGCGCCAGCAGCCAAGATTTAGGGGAACTAGGTGAACGGGACAGAATTAATGAAAAACTGTTTTTT. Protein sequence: CASSQDLGELGERDRINEKLFF.

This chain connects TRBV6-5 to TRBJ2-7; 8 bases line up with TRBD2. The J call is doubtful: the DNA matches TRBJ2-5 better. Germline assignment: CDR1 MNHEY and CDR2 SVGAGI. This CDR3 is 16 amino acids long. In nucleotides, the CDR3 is TGTGCCAGCAGCTATTCAAGCGGGGGCGCCCAAGAGACCCAGTACTTC. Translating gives CASSYSSGGAQETQYF.

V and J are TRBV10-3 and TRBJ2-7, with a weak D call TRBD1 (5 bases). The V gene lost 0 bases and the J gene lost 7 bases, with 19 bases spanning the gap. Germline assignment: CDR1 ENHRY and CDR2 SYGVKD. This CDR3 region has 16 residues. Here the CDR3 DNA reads TGTGCCATCAGTGAGTCTCAAGGGGCCCTCTCTTCAGAGCAGTACTTC. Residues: CAISESQGALSSEQYF.

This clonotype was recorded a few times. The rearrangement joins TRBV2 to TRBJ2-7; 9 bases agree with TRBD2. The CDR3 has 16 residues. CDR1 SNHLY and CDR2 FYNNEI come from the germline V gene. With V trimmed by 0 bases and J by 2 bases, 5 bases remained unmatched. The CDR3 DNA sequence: TGTGCCAGCAGTGAAGCGCATTCTAGCGGGGCCTACGAGCAGTACTTC. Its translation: CASSEAHSSGAYEQYF.

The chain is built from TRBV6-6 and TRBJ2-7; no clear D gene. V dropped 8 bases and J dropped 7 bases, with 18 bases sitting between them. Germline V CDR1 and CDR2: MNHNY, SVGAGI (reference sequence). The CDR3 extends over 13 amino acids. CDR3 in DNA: TGTGCCAGCCGGTTCGAGCGTAGAGATGAGCAGTACTTC. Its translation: CASRFERRDEQYF.

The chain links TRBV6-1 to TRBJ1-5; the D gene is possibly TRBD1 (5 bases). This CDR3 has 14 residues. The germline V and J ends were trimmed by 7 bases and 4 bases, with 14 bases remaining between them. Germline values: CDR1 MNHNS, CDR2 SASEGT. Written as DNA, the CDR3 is TGTGCCAGCATCCGAGAGAGGGGAAATCAGCCCCAGCATTTT. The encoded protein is CASIRERGNQPQHF.

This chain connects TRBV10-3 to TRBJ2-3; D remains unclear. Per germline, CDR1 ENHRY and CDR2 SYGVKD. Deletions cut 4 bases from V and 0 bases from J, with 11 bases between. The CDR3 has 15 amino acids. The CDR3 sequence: CAISASDSSTDTQYF. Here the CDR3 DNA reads TGTGCCATCAGTGCGTCAGATTCTAGCACAGATACGCAGTATTTT.

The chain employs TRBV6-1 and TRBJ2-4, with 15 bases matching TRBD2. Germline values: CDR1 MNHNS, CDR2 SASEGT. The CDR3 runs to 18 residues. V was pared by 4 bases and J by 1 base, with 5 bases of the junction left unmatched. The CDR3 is CASSARTSGGAAKNIQYF. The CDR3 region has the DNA TGTGCCAGCAGTGCCCGGACTAGCGGGGGGGCTGCCAAAAACATTCAGTACTTC.